This T cell receptor beta chain was identified in a study of blood T cell repertoires in COVID-19. This clone was recorded only once. CDR1 LGHDT and CDR2 YNNKEL come from the germline V gene (reference sequence). V was pared by 2 bases and J by 0 bases, with 7 bases between. This CDR3 is 14 amino acids long. Original handling: How many nucleated cells were present was estimated from reference gene primer amplification. Libraries were prepared by immunoSEQ multiplex PCR; TCRdb keeps only in-frame clonotypes and omits some of them. The V and J calls and clone size were taken over from that table, and D and trimming were inferred from the DNA. The data hold approximately 250,000 clones, with 70% to 85% observed a single time. Ages ranged from roughly 18 to 100 years, with residence in about 23 US areas.

Sequencing was carried out using PBMCs or T cells enriched from blood (not recorded which). The chain couples TRBV3-1 (or the pseudogene TRBV3-2) to TRBJ2-5; D call uncertain. This clonotype originated in a man aged 40-49 years who had recovered from COVID-19. The CDR3 spells CASSQLANQETQYF. For the CDR3, the DNA is TGTGCCAGCAGCCAACTCGCGAACCAAGAGACCCAGTACTTC.